This T cell receptor beta chain was obtained from a study of read filtering for tumor transcriptome and immune sequencing. Overall study: Revised staging placed eight or nine patients in R-ISS I, 15 to 20 in II, 6 or 7 in III. Whole-transcriptome libraries were prepared after DNase treatment.

This library used roughly 430 ng RNA and molecular barcoded adaptors spanning alpha/delta and beta/gamma chains. TCRdb reanalysed the reads using MiXCR and keeps one entry per CDR3 protein. The sample includes around 31,000 distinct CDR3 sequences, around 18% of them seen just once. The table lists this clonotype with a few counts. Germline V CDR1 and CDR2: SNHLY, FYNNEI. Trimming left V 8 bases short and J 7 bases short, with 15 bases between. The CDR3 has 13 amino acids. This clonotype originated in a donor at least 40 years old with multiple myeloma. The chain links TRBV2 to TRBJ1-5; no clear D gene. The sample consisted of a population of CD138-negative cells sorted from bone marrow. Here the CDR3 DNA reads TGTGCCAGCTGCGGCCGCAGAGGGCAGCCCCAGCATTTT. Its protein is CASCGRRGQPQHF.